The 28 T cell receptor beta chains below all came from one sample that was sequenced in a study of shared clonotypes between healthy human individuals. Sequencing used immunoSEQ multiplex PCR; TCRdb keeps in-frame clones, though not all of them. This table has some 470,000 clones, less than 80% appearing once. The sequencing input was PBMCs. The receptor source for this set is a woman between 40 and 55 years old in good health. Some clones in this sample may be carry-over from other donors' samples.

The chain employs TRBV16 and TRBJ1-3, with D perhaps matching TRBD1 (5 bases). Germline values: CDR1 KGHSY, CDR2 FQNENV. The CDR3 spans 16 residues. V was clipped by 4 bases and J by 4 bases, with 17 bases between them. Written as DNA, the CDR3 is TGTGCCAGCAGCCCACCGGGAGGGGCTATAGGAAACACCATATATTTT. Protein: CASSPPGGAIGNTIYF.

The rearrangement links TRBV23-1 to TRBJ1-5; possible D gene TRBD1, 6 bases. TRBV23-1 is an ORF, with its function uncertain. V lost 8 bases and J lost 2, with 16 bases in between. The CDR3 runs 15 residues. The chain's CDR3 is CASEDGGGGNQPQHF. The CDR3 DNA follows: TGCGCCAGCGAGGACGGAGGGGGTGGCAATCAGCCCCAGCATTTT.

This clone came up a few times. This rearrangement joins TRBV28 to TRBJ1-2; 10 bases map to TRBD1. Trimming removed 3 bases from V and 4 bases from J; junction bases left unmatched: 11. There are 17 residues in the CDR3. From germline, CDR1 is MDHEN and CDR2 SYDVKM. Written as DNA, the CDR3 is TGTGCCAGCAGTTTGACCCCCAGATGGACAGGGGGCTATGGCTACACCTTC. This encodes CASSLTPRWTGGYGYTF.

V and J are TRBV5-1 and TRBJ2-2; maybe TRBD1 (6 bases). This CDR3 comprises 15 residues. The V gene lost 3 bases and the J gene lost 0 bases, with 9 bases spanning the gap. Germline assignment: CDR1 SGHRS and CDR2 YFSETQ. CDR3 residues: CASSSQGANTGELFF. In DNA form, the CDR3 reads TGCGCCAGCAGCTCACAGGGTGCGAACACCGGGGAGCTGTTTTTT.

This clone was seen once. The rearrangement joins TRBV28 to TRBJ1-4; the match to TRBD1 covers 8 bases. There are 15 residues in the CDR3. Germline lookup yields CDR1 MDHEN and CDR2 SYDVKM. Trimming took 3 bases from V and 7 from J; bases not matched to a gene: 7. The CDR3 coding sequence is TGTGCCAGCAGTTTTCGGACAGGGCAAGGTGAAAAACTGTTTTTT. Residues: CASSFRTGQGEKLFF.

About this clone: The same CDR3 can be traced to other DNA sequences in this sample. This chain joins TRBV11-2 and TRBJ2-2; 8 positions match TRBD2. Germline lookup yields CDR1 SGHAT and CDR2 FQNNGV. Losses at the gene ends were 2 bases for V and 4 bases for J; bases not matched to a gene: 3. CDR3 length: 15 residues. The CDR3 protein is CASSLTGTSTGELFF. The CDR3 coding sequence is TGTGCCAGCAGCTTAACCGGGACTAGCACCGGGGAGCTGTTTTTT.

This chain links TRBV21-1 with TRBJ2-7; the table's D call of TRBD2 was not tested on the DNA. TRBV21-1 is shown as a pseudogene. The length of the CDR3 is 19 residues. CDR3 nucleotide sequence: TGTGCCAGCAGCAAAGGAAGTTCTAGCGGGAGGAGGCTCTCCTACGAGCAGTACTTC. Its translation is CASSKGSSSGRRLSYEQYF.

The rearrangement links TRBV5-1 to TRBJ1-1; 10 bases match TRBD1. V lost 1 base to trimming and J lost 5 bases; unmatched junction nucleotides: 11. CDR3 length equals 17 residues. The germline V gene encodes CDR1 SGHRS and CDR2 YFSETQ. For the CDR3, the DNA is TGCGCCAGCAGCTTGTCGGGGACAGGGGAGGTTGGGACTGAAGCTTTCTTT. It specifies CASSLSGTGEVGTEAFF.

J is TRBJ2-2 and V is TRBV6-1, with unresolved D. Germline V gene data show CDR1 as MNHNS and CDR2 as SASEGT. This CDR3 has 15 residues. V lost 7 bases and J lost 3, with 15 bases in between. Here the CDR3 reads CASKVGPLDTGELFF. The CDR3, as DNA: TGTGCCAGCAAGGTCGGGCCTTTAGACACCGGGGAGCTGTTTTTT.

The chain is built from TRBV7-2 and TRBJ2-1; maybe TRBD1 (5 bases). This CDR3 region has 15 residues. Germline assignment: CDR1 SGHTA and CDR2 FQGNSA. V was cut by 5 bases and J by 5 bases, with 16 bases left in between. The CDR3 protein is CASSRQTTYDNEQFF. DNA of the CDR3: TGTGCCAGCAGCAGACAGACAACCTATGACAATGAGCAGTTCTTC.

The V and J genes are TRBV5-4 and TRBJ2-7; 12 bases are shared with TRBD2. The V gene end was trimmed by 4 bases and the J gene end by 6 bases; junction bases not matched to a gene: 8. The CDR3 extends over 15 amino acids. Looked up from germline, CDR1 is SGHNT and CDR2 is YYREEE (reference sequence). CDR3 amino acids: CASSASSGRAFEQYF. The CDR3 nucleotides are TGTGCCAGCAGCGCGTCTAGCGGGAGGGCCTTCGAGCAGTACTTC.

The genes are TRBV18 and TRBJ2-2; TRBD1 agrees at 7 bases. The CDR3 loop spans 15 amino acids. Germline CDR1 KGHSH, CDR2 LQKENI. V was pared by 8 bases and J by 1 base, with 7 bases of the junction left unmatched. CDR3 nucleotides: TGTGCCAGCCCTCCCCGACAGGGGAACACCGGGGAGCTGTTTTTT. It translates to CASPPRQGNTGELFF.

The V call is TRBV19, the J call TRBJ2-2, with 11 bases identical to TRBD2. V lost 6 bases, J lost 1 base, and 7 bases stayed unmatched. Germline assignment: CDR1 LNHDA and CDR2 SQIVND (reference sequence). This CDR3 has 17 amino acids. The CDR3 bases are TGTGCCAGTAGCCCCGGACTAGCGGGTGTGAACACCGGGGAGCTGTTTTTT. It codes for CASSPGLAGVNTGELFF.

This clone was seen once. V usage is TRBV7-3 and J usage is TRBJ2-7, with 12 bases fitting TRBD2. The germline V gene encodes CDR1 SGHTA and CDR2 FQGTGA. The J segment lost 2 bases and the V segment lost 5 bases, leaving 10 bases of the junction unmatched. The CDR3 runs to 17 residues. CDR3 loop: CASSPLAGGPLPYEQYF. For the CDR3, the DNA is TGTGCCAGCAGCCCACTAGCGGGAGGCCCCCTCCCCTACGAGCAGTACTTC.

The CDR3 DNA follows: TGTGCCAGCAGCCCTGGGGGGAGTTCGAGTGAGCAGTTCTTC. Amino acid sequence: CASSPGGSSSEQFF. The genes are TRBV7-9 and TRBJ2-1; TRBD2 is a possible D gene (6 bases). Germline loops: CDR1 SEHNR, CDR2 FQNEAQ (reference sequence). The CDR3 is 14 amino acids. V gave up 5 bases and J gave up 9 bases, with 17 bases separating them.

Of note for this clone: This clone may be a read error of a much larger clone one base away. The same CDR3 arises from other DNA sequences in this sample as well. The V gene is TRBV12-5, the J gene TRBJ2-7; D may be TRBD1 (6 bases). Germline V gives CDR1 LGHNT, CDR2 FRNRAP. The CDR3 has 14 amino acids. CDR3 amino acids: CASGLRQVSYEQYF. The DNA for the CDR3 is TGTGCTAGTGGTTTGAGACAGGTTTCCTATGAGCAGTACTTC.

A word on this clone: The conserved final phenylalanine or tryptophan is absent from the CDR3, which likely points to a read error. DNA for the CDR3: TGTGCCAGCAGCTTAGCGGTGAGAACAGGGGGGCTGGGGTCCTACGAGCAGTACCTC. Translation: CASSLAVRTGGLGSYEQYL. V usage is TRBV7-9 and J usage is TRBJ2-7; 8 positions match TRBD1. Unmatched junction bases numbered 14, after V lost 0 bases and J lost 1 base. The CDR3 has 19 amino acids. CDR1 is SEHNR and CDR2 is FQNEAQ in the germline V gene (reference sequence).

The chain joins TRBV6-1 to TRBJ2-1, with D tentatively TRBD2 (6 bases). Germline V CDR1 and CDR2: MNHNS, SASEGT. This CDR3 spans 15 amino acids. V lost 1 base, J lost 9 bases, and 16 bases lay in between. The CDR3 spells CASSEVETSTGEQFF. The CDR3 DNA follows: TGTGCCAGCAGTGAAGTAGAGACTAGTACAGGTGAGCAGTTCTTC.

The V and J genes are TRBV4-2 and TRBJ1-2, with D uncertain. V was cut by 0 bases and J by 0 bases, with 5 bases left in between. The CDR3 totals 14 residues. From germline, CDR1 is LGHNA and CDR2 YNFKEQ. For the CDR3, the DNA is TGTGCCAGCAGCCAAGAGTTAGCTAACTATGGCTACACCTTC. It is translated as CASSQELANYGYTF.

The chain links TRBV5-8 to TRBJ1-3; tentatively, D is TRBD1 (5 bases). Per the germline V gene, CDR1 is SGHTS and CDR2 is YDEGEE. This CDR3 is 14 amino acids long. Trimming pared 4 bases from V and 4 bases from J, leaving 12 bases between. CDR3 DNA sequence: TGTGCCAGCAGCAGGGGCTTGTCGGGAAACACCATATATTTT. Amino acid sequence: CASSRGLSGNTIYF.

The chain couples TRBV7-6 to TRBJ2-1; 10 positions agree with TRBD2. Germline V lookup: CDR1 SGHVS, CDR2 FNYEAQ. V dropped 5 bases and J dropped 9; count of bases not matched to a gene: 13. The CDR3 is 16 residues long. CDR3 coding DNA: TGTGCCAGCAGCCTGGGGCTAGCGGGAGCCCGAGGTGAGCAGTTCTTC. This encodes CASSLGLAGARGEQFF. Variable domain in full (rest from reference TRBV7-6 and TRBJ2-1): GAGVSQSPRYKVTKRGQDVALRCDPISGHVSLYWYRQALGQGPEFLTYFNYEAQQDKSGLPNDRFSAERPEGSISTLTIQRTEQRDSAMYRCASSLGLAGARGEQFFGPGTRLTVL.

This clone has more than one count but fewer than ten. This chain joins TRBV15 and TRBJ1-1, with a possible D match to TRBD1 (5 bases). The CDR3 runs 15 residues. Trimming cost V 0 bases and J 1 base, with 9 bases left between them. Germline V gene lookup returns CDR1 LNHNV and CDR2 YYDKDF (reference sequence). The CDR3 sequence is CATSRDRGGNTEAFF. The DNA of the CDR3 is TGTGCCACCAGCAGAGATCGGGGGGGGAACACTGAAGCTTTCTTT.

The chain employs TRBV5-6 and TRBJ1-1; no clear D. The V end was cut by 0 bases, the J end by 2 bases, with 8 bases between. CDR1 is SGHDT, CDR2 YYEEEE, per germline. The CDR3 is 14 amino acids. DNA of the CDR3: TGTGCCAGCAGCTTGGGGCTGGATAACACTGAAGCTTTCTTT. It translates to CASSLGLDNTEAFF.

The chain joins TRBV11-2 to TRBJ2-2, with D maybe TRBD1 (6 bases). The germline CDR1 and CDR2 sequences are SGHAT and FQNNGV. V dropped 4 bases and J dropped 0 bases, with 21 bases sitting between them. There are 19 residues in the CDR3. DNA of the CDR3: TGTGCCAGCAGCTCAAGACCCTGGGGACACACCACGAACACCGGGGAGCTGTTTTTT. Translation gives CASSSRPWGHTTNTGELFF.

This chain joins TRBV5-6 and TRBJ2-1; weak D call: TRBD2 (7 bases). Germline loops: CDR1 SGHDT, CDR2 YYEEEE. V lost 2 bases, J lost 6 bases, and 15 bases lay in between. The CDR3 loop spans 15 amino acids. In nucleotides, the CDR3 is TGTGCCAGCAGCTTACTGGGGGGGCATGGCAATGAGCAGTTCTTC. This translates into CASSLLGGHGNEQFF. The entire variable domain, with the rest obtained from reference TRBV5-6 and TRBJ2-1, is as follows: DAGVTQSPTHLIKTRGQQVTLRCSPKSGHDTVSWYQQALGQGPQFIFQYYEEEERQRGNFPDRFSGHQFPNYSSELNVNALLLGDSALYLCASSLLGGHGNEQFFGPGTRLTVL.

V is TRBV23-1 and J is TRBJ1-5; weak D call: TRBD1 (5 bases). TRBV23-1 is marked as an open reading frame, function uncertain. Trimming took 4 bases from V and 15 from J, leaving 13 bases between them. The CDR3 consists of 11 residues. Here the CDR3 reads CASSLATGAHF. DNA of the CDR3: TGCGCCAGCAGTCTGGCCACCGGGGCGCATTTT.

This sequence joins TRBV5-8 and TRBJ1-5; the D gene is possibly TRBD1 (5 bases). The germline gives CDR1 SGHTS, CDR2 YDEGEE. The CDR3 runs to 17 residues. The V gene lost 1 base and the J gene lost 0 bases, with 14 bases spanning the gap. For the CDR3, the DNA is TGTGCCAGCAGCTTGATCTTCGGAGGGGATAGCAATCAGCCCCAGCATTTT. Translation gives CASSLIFGGDSNQPQHF.

The genes are TRBV30 and TRBJ2-7, with D perhaps matching TRBD1 (6 bases). This CDR3 region has 17 residues. Germline V gene lookup returns CDR1 GTSNPN and CDR2 SVGIG (reference sequence). Trimming pared 2 bases from V and 5 bases from J, leaving 25 bases between. As DNA, the CDR3 is TGTGCCTGGAGTCACCGATTTGGGAAGGGGGATGGGGACGAGCAGTACTTC. The encoded protein is CAWSHRFGKGDGDEQYF.